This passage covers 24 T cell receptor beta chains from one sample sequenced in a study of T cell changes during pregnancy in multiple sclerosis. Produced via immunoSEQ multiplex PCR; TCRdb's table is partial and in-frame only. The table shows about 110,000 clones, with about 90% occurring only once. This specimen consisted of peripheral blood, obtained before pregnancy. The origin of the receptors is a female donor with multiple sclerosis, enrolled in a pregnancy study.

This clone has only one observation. The CDR3 DNA follows: TGCATCACTCGACGGGATTCCAATGAGCAGTTCTTC. Translated, it gives CITRRDSNEQFF. V and J are TRBV29-1 and TRBJ2-1; tentatively, D is TRBD2 (5 bases). The CDR3 extends over 12 amino acids. Germline V gene sequence: CDR1 SQVTM, CDR2 ANQGSEA.

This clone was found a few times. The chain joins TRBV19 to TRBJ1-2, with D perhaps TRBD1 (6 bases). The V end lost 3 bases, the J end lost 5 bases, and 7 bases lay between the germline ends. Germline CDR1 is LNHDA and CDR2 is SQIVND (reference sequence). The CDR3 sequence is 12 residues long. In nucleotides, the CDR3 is TGTGCCAGTAGTATGGACAGATATGGCTACACCTTC. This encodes CASSMDRYGYTF.

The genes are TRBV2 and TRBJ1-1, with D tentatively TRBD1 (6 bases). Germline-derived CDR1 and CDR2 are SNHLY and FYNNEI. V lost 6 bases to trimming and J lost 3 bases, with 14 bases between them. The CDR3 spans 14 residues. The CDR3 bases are TGTGCCAGCAGAATACAGGGCGAGGACACTGAAGCTTTCTTT. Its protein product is CASRIQGEDTEAFF.

The CDR3 protein is CASTPRNGGDEQYF. The DNA for the CDR3 is TGTGCCAGTACCCCGAGGAATGGGGGGGACGAGCAGTACTTC. The chain has TRBV19 and TRBJ2-7, with 7 bases lining up with TRBD2. Per the germline V gene, CDR1 is LNHDA and CDR2 is SQIVND (reference sequence). The CDR3 is 14 amino acids. The junction had 11 bases not matched to a gene; V was cut back by 7 bases and J by 5 bases.

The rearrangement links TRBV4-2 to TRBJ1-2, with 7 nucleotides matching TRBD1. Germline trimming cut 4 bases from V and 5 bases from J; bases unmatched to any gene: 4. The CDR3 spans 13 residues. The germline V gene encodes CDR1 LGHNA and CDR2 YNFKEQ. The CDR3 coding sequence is TGTGCCAGCAGCCGAGGACAGGCGTATGGCTACACCTTC. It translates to CASSRGQAYGYTF.

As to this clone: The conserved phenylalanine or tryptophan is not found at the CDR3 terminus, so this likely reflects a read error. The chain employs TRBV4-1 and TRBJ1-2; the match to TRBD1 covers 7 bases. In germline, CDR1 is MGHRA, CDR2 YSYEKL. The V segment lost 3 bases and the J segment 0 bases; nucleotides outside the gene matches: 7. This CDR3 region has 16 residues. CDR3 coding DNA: TGCGCCAGCAGCCAGCCGGGACAGCGATCTAACTATGGCTACACCTCC. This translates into CASSQPGQRSNYGYTS.

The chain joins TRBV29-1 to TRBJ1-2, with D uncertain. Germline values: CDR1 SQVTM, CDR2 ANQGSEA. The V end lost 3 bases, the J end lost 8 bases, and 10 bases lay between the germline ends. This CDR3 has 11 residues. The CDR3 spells CSVDGRGGYTF. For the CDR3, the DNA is TGCAGCGTTGATGGTCGCGGAGGCTACACCTTC.

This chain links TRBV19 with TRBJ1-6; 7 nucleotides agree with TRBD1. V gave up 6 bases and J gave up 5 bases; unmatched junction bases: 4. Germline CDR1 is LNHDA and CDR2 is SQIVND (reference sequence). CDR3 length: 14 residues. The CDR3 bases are TGTGCCAGTAGCCCGACAGGGAATAATTCACCCCTCCACTTT. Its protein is CASSPTGNNSPLHF.

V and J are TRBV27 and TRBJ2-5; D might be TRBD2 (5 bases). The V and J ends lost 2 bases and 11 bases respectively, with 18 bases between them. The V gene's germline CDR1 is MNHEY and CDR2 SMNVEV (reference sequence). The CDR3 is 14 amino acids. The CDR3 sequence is CASSLTYGPWEQYF. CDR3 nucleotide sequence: TGTGCCAGCAGTTTAACTTACGGGCCCTGGGAGCAGTACTTC.

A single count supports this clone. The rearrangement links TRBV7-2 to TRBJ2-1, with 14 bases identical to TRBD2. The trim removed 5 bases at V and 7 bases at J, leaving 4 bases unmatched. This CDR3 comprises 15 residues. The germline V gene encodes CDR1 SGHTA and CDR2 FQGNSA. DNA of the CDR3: TGTGCCAGCAGCCAGACTAGCGGGGGGGTTAATGAGCAGTTCTTC. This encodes CASSQTSGGVNEQFF. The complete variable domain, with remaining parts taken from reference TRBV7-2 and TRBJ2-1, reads GAGVSQSPSNKVTEKGKDVELRCDPISGHTALYWYRQSLGQGLEFLIYFQGNSAPDKSGLPSDRFSAERTGGSVSTLTIQRTQQEDSAVYLCASSQTSGGVNEQFFGPGTRLTVL.

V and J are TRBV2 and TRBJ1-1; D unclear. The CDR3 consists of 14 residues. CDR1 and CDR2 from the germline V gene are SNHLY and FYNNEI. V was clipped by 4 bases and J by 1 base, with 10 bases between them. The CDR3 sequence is CASSALQENTEAFF. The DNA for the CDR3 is TGTGCCAGCAGTGCCCTTCAGGAGAACACTGAAGCTTTCTTT.

CDR3 bases: TGTGCCAGCAATCACAGGGGCCACGAGCAGTACTTC. Translation: CASNHRGHEQYF. V is TRBV11-3 and J is TRBJ2-7; 7 nucleotides align to TRBD1. The CDR3 has 12 residues. Germline loops: CDR1 SGHNT, CDR2 YENEEA. The junction had 5 bases not matched to a gene; V was cut back by 7 bases and J by 5 bases.

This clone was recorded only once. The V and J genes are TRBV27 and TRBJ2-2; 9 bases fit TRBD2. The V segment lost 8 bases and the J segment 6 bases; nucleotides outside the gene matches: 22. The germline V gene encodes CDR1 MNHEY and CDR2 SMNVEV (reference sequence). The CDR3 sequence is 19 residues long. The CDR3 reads CASARVSSGAPLLPGELFF. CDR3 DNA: TGTGCCAGCGCTCGGGTGTCTAGCGGGGCGCCGCTACTCCCCGGGGAGCTGTTTTTT.

For the CDR3, the DNA is TGTGCCATCAGTGAAGGACATAATCAGCCCCAGCATTTT. Protein sequence: CAISEGHNQPQHF. The chain joins TRBV10-3 to TRBJ1-5; TRBD1 is a possible D gene (5 bases). The CDR3 runs 13 residues. Trimming pared 3 bases from V and 4 bases from J, leaving 7 bases between. Germline V gene data show CDR1 as ENHRY and CDR2 as SYGVKD.

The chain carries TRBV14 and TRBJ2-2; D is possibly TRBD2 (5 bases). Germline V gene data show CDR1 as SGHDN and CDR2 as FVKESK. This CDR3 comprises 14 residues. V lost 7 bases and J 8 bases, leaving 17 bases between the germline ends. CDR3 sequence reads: CASNPTGLGGELFF. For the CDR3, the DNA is TGTGCCAGCAACCCGACCGGACTCGGGGGGGAGCTGTTTTTT.

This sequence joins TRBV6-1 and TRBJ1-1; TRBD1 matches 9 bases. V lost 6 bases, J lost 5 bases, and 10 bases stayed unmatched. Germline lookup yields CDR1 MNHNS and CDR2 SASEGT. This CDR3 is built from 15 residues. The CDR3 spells CASRDTGGSRTEAFF. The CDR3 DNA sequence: TGTGCCAGCAGGGACACAGGGGGCAGTAGGACTGAAGCTTTCTTT.

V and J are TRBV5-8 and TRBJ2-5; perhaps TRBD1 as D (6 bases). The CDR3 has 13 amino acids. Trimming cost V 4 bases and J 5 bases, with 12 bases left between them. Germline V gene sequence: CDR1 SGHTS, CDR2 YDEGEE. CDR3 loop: CASSATGPETQYF. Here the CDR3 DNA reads TGTGCCAGCAGCGCCACAGGGCCCGAGACCCAGTACTTC.

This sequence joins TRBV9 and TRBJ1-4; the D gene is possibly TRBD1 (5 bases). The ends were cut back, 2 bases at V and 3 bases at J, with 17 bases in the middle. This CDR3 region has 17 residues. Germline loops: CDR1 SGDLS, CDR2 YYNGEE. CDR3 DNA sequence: TGTGCCAGCAGCGTTGTCGGAGCGGCGGGGCCTAATGAAAAACTGTTTTTT. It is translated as CASSVVGAAGPNEKLFF.

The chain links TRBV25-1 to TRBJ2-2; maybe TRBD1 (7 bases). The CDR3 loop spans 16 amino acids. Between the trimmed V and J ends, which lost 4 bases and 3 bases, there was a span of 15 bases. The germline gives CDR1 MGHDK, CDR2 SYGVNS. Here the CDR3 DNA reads TGTGCCAGCAGTGCCCGTTCAGGGGGGTACACCGGGGAGCTGTTTTTT. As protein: CASSARSGGYTGELFF. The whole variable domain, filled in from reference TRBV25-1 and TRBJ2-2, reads EADIYQTPRYLVIGTGKKITLECSQTMGHDKMYWYQQDPGMELHLIHYSYGVNSTEKGDLSSESTVSRIRTEHFPLTLESARPSHTSQYLCASSARSGGYTGELFFGEGSRLTVL.

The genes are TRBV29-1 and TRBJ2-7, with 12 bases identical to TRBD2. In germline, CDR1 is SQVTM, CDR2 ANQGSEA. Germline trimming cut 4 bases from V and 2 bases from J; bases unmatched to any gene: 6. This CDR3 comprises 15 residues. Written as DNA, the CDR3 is TGCAGCGTTGTGCTAGCGGGAGGGTGGCCCTACGAGCAGTACTTC. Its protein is CSVVLAGGWPYEQYF.

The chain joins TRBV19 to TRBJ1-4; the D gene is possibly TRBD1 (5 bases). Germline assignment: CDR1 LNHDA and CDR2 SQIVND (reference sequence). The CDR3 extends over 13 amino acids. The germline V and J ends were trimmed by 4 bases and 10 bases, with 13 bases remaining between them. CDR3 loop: CASSRGEPAKLFF. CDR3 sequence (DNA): TGTGCCAGTAGTAGGGGGGAACCTGCAAAACTGTTTTTT.

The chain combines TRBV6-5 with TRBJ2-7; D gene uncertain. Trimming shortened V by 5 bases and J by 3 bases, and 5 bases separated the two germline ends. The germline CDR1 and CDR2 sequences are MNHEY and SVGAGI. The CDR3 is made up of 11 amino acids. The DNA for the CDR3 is TGTGCCAGCAGTAACAGCTACGAGCAGTACTTC. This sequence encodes CASSNSYEQYF.

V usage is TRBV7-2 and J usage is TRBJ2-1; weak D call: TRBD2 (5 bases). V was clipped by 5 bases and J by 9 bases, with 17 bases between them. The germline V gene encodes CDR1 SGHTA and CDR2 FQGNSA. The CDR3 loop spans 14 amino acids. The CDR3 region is CASSLAQRAPEQFF. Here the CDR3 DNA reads TGTGCCAGCAGCCTCGCCCAGAGGGCGCCTGAGCAGTTCTTC.

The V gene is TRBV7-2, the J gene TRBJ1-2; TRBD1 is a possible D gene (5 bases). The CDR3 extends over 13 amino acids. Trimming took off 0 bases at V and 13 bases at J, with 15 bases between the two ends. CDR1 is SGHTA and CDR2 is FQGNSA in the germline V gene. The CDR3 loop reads CASSLAISGFFTF. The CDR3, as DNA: TGTGCCAGCAGCTTAGCGATTTCAGGGTTTTTCACCTTC.